What follows are 20 T cell receptor beta chains derived from one specimen sequenced in a study of T cell responses to AZD1222 COVID-19 vaccine. TCRdb's table, derived via immunoSEQ multiplex PCR, lists solely in-frame clones and lacks some. The data show some 150,000 clones, about 92% seen once. The source was peripheral blood, collected 28 days after the second AZD1222 dose. Receptor source: an adult who received the AZD1222 COVID-19 vaccine.

The V call is TRBV23-1, the J call TRBJ2-7; 11 nucleotides align to TRBD1. TRBV23-1 is labeled an ORF, and its function is uncertain. The V and J ends lost 8 bases and 6 bases, in that order; junction bases with no gene match: 24. The CDR3 is 19 amino acids. The CDR3 nucleotides are TGCGCCAGCTTCAAAGCGCGACAAGCCGCGGGACAGGGGGACTGCGAGCAGTACTTC. Translating it yields CASFKARQAAGQGDCEQYF.

The V gene is TRBV10-3, the J gene TRBJ2-5; 13 bases are shared with TRBD2. The CDR3 sequence is 17 residues long. The germline CDR1 and CDR2 sequences are ENHRY and SYGVKD. The V and J ends lost 5 bases and 2 bases, in that order; junction bases with no gene match: 8. The CDR3 region is CAISTNPGLAGQETQYF. CDR3 sequence (DNA): TGTGCCATCAGTACGAATCCGGGACTAGCGGGGCAAGAGACCCAGTACTTC.

The rearrangement uses TRBV6-5 and TRBJ2-7; D remains ambiguous. The CDR3 covers 14 residues. The V gene's germline CDR1 is MNHEY and CDR2 SVGAGI. Trimming took off 0 bases at V and 2 bases at J, with 8 bases between the two ends. The CDR3 DNA reads as TGTGCCAGCAGTTACTCAGGGTTGGCCTACGAGCAGTACTTC. This gives the protein CASSYSGLAYEQYF.

This sequence joins TRBV6-2 or TRBV6-3 and TRBJ2-3, with unresolved D. Germline V gene data show CDR1 as MNHEY and CDR2 as SVGEGT. The CDR3 sequence is 12 residues long. V was clipped by 5 bases and J by 8 bases, with 11 bases between them. The CDR3 sequence is CASSAVRTTQYF. The CDR3 bases are TGTGCCAGCAGTGCCGTCCGGACTACGCAGTATTTT.

This clone was detected only once. V usage is TRBV18 and J usage is TRBJ2-1; D not resolved. CDR3 length equals 13 residues. Germline V gene data show CDR1 as KGHSH and CDR2 as LQKENI. The V end was cut by 0 bases, the J end by 6 bases, with 6 bases between. Here the CDR3 DNA reads TGTGCCAGCTCACCACCAAGCGCCAATGAGCAGTTCTTC. Protein: CASSPPSANEQFF.

The count of this clone is one. The chain has TRBV27 and TRBJ1-2; 10 positions agree with TRBD1. The ends lost 8 bases at V and 5 bases at J; junction bases unmatched: 5. This CDR3 is 13 amino acids long. Per the germline V gene, CDR1 is MNHEY and CDR2 is SMNVEV (reference sequence). CDR3 sequence (DNA): TGTGCCAGCCGGGACAGGGGTTGGTATGGCTACACCTTC. It encodes CASRDRGWYGYTF.

The count of this clone is one. The chain employs TRBV11-2 and TRBJ2-7; D not certain. CDR3 length: 14 amino acids. Trimming took off 1 base at V and 2 bases at J, with 9 bases between the two ends. Germline CDR1 SGHAT, CDR2 FQNNGV. DNA of the CDR3: TGTGCCAGCAGCTTAGTGGGCTCTGCCTACGAGCAGTACTTC. This sequence encodes CASSLVGSAYEQYF.

The chain carries TRBV14 and TRBJ2-2; 9 bases are a match to TRBD2. The ends lost 4 bases at V and 3 bases at J; junction bases unmatched: 12. The CDR3 is 18 residues long. CDR1 and CDR2 (germline): SGHDN, FVKESK. The CDR3 coding sequence is TGTGCCAGCAGCCCAAAGAGGCGGCTAGCGGGACACACCGGGGAGCTGTTTTTT. This translates into CASSPKRRLAGHTGELFF.

The chain couples TRBV6-4 to TRBJ2-1; 8 bases fit TRBD2. Germline trimming cut 8 bases from V and 2 bases from J; bases unmatched to any gene: 11. Germline CDR1 and CDR2: MRHNA and SNTAGT. The CDR3 length is 16 residues. The CDR3 region is CASRPRAGVTYNEQFF. In DNA, the CDR3 is TGTGCCAGCCGCCCCCGAGCGGGAGTAACCTACAATGAGCAGTTCTTC.

V and J are TRBV27 and TRBJ1-2, with D possibly matching TRBD1 (6 bases). V lost 6 bases to trimming and J lost 4 bases, with 12 bases between them. Germline values: CDR1 MNHEY, CDR2 SMNVEV (reference sequence). The CDR3 covers 13 residues. Here the CDR3 reads CASRDSASYGYTF. The CDR3 nucleotides are TGTGCCAGCAGGGACAGTGCGAGCTATGGCTACACCTTC.

The chain couples TRBV7-8 to TRBJ2-7, with 7 bases lining up with TRBD1. Germline lookup yields CDR1 SGHVS and CDR2 FQNEAQ. Trimming removed 6 bases from V and 2 bases from J; junction bases left unmatched: 4. This CDR3 is built from 13 residues. The CDR3 reads CASRIGTAYEQYF. Here the CDR3 DNA reads TGTGCCAGCAGGATCGGGACAGCCTACGAGCAGTACTTC.

The gene calls are TRBV19 and TRBJ1-4, with TRBD1 identical over 11 bases. This CDR3 comprises 15 residues. Losses at the gene ends were 4 bases for V and 9 bases for J; bases not matched to a gene: 7. Germline-derived CDR1 and CDR2 are LNHDA and SQIVND (reference sequence). The CDR3 loop is CASSRTGGAEKKLFF. The DNA for the CDR3 is TGTGCCAGTAGTAGGACAGGGGGCGCGGAGAAAAAACTGTTTTTT.

The chain carries TRBV2 and TRBJ1-1; D is ambiguous. Germline V CDR1 and CDR2: SNHLY, FYNNEI. Trimming pared 6 bases from V and 1 base from J, leaving 9 bases between. The CDR3 spans 13 residues. The DNA of the CDR3 is TGTGCCAGCAGCGACTACAAGAACACTGAAGCTTTCTTT. Protein sequence: CASSDYKNTEAFF.

The chain is built from TRBV7-2 and TRBJ1-5; D uncertain. CDR1 is SGHTA, CDR2 FQGNSA, per germline. This CDR3 is 13 amino acids long. The V end was cut by 3 bases, the J end by 0 bases, with 3 bases between. The CDR3 here is CASSFTSNQPQHF. As DNA, the CDR3 is TGTGCCAGCAGCTTCACTAGCAATCAGCCCCAGCATTTT.

CDR3 nucleotides: TGTGCCAGTAGCCTCGAGGGGGTCGCAAGCTACACCTTC. This codes for CASSLEGVASYTF. This chain joins TRBV19 and TRBJ1-2; possible D gene TRBD1, 6 bases. Germline lookup yields CDR1 LNHDA and CDR2 SQIVND (reference sequence). Trimming took off 6 bases at V and 9 bases at J, with 17 bases between the two ends. The CDR3 runs 13 residues.

This rearrangement joins TRBV12-2 to TRBJ2-7. TRBV12-2 is a recognized pseudogene. This CDR3 is 13 amino acids long. In DNA, the CDR3 is TGTGCAGGACCCAGGTATAGTTACTACGAGCAGTACTTC. This sequence encodes CAGPRYSYYEQYF.

This chain uses TRBV25-1 with TRBJ1-6, with D hard to call. Germline values: CDR1 MGHDK, CDR2 SYGVNS. The CDR3 length is 14 residues. Deletions cut 6 bases from V and 5 bases from J, with 11 bases between. The CDR3 DNA sequence: TGTGCCAGCAGCCAGGACGGCCATAATTCACCCCTCCACTTT. This translates into CASSQDGHNSPLHF. The complete variable domain, with remaining parts taken from reference TRBV25-1 and TRBJ1-6, reads EADIYQTPRYLVIGTGKKITLECSQTMGHDKMYWYQQDPGMELHLIHYSYGVNSTEKGDLSSESTVSRIRTEHFPLTLESARPSHTSQYLCASSQDGHNSPLHFGNGTRLTVT.

This sequence joins TRBV11-3 and TRBJ1-1; D remains unclear. Germline CDR1 and CDR2: SGHNT and YENEEA. V lost 1 base and J 2 bases, leaving 11 bases between the germline ends. CDR3 length: 15 residues. CDR3 in DNA: TGTGCCAGCAGCTTAGGTGATCGGGGTAACACTGAAGCTTTCTTT. It specifies CASSLGDRGNTEAFF.

This chain uses TRBV5-1 with TRBJ1-1, with TRBD1 identical over 8 bases. The CDR3 covers 15 residues. V shed 2 bases, J shed 2 bases, and the junction held 5 bases outside the gene matches. Looked up from germline, CDR1 is SGHRS and CDR2 is YFSETQ. CDR3 residues: CASSFGTGENTEAFF. CDR3 nucleotides: TGCGCCAGCAGCTTTGGGACAGGAGAAAACACTGAAGCTTTCTTT.

V and J are TRBV19 and TRBJ1-2; D is uncertain. Trimming took 2 bases from V and 8 from J, leaving 9 bases between them. CDR1 LNHDA and CDR2 SQIVND come from the germline V gene (reference sequence). The CDR3 consists of 12 residues. The CDR3, as DNA: TGTGCCAGTAGTATAAAGGGAGGAGGCTACACCTTC. Amino acids: CASSIKGGGYTF.